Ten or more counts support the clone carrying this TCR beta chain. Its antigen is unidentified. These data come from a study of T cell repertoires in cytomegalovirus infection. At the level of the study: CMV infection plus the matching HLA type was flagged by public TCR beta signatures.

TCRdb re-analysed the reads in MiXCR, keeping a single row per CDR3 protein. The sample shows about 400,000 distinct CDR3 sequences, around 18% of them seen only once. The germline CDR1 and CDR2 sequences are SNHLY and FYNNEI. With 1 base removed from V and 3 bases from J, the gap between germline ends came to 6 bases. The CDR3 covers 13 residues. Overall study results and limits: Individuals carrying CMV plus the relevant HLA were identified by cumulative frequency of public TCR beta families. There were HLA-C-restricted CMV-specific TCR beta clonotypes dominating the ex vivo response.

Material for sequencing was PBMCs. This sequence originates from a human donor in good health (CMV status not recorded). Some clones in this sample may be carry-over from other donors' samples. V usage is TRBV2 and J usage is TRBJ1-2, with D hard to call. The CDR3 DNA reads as TGTGCCAGCAGTGAAGAACTAGACTATGGCTACACCTTC. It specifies CASSEELDYGYTF.